This T cell receptor (beta chain) originates from a study of blood T cell repertoires in COVID-19. As for the study in general: COVID-19 samples, acute and convalescent, were from the United States, Italy and Spain. Nucleic acid was either cDNA or gDNA, and it came from T cells, B-cell-depleted T cells, or PBMCs.

This clone showed up just once. CDR1 KGHDR and CDR2 SFDVKD come from the germline V gene. The V gene lost 5 bases and the J gene lost 3 bases, with 15 bases spanning the gap. The CDR3 has 16 residues. As originally analysed: The authors estimated nucleated cell counts from reference gene primer amplification. Sequenced by immunoSEQ multiplex PCR; TCRdb stores in-frame clones only, minus some. The DNA was the basis for D and trimming; V, J and clone size are from that table. Seen here are roughly 250,000 clones, about 88% observed once, and the top ten hold 4%. The sequencing sample was made of peripheral blood. This sequence originates from a man in his sixties who had recovered from COVID-19. The chain links TRBV24-1 to TRBJ1-4, with no clear D. CDR3 sequence: CATSAGDYASNEKLFF. The CDR3 DNA reads TGTGCCACCAGTGCCGGTGATTATGCCTCTAATGAAAAACTGTTTTTT.